This T cell receptor beta chain was sequenced for a study of response to subunit inactivated influenza vaccine. V was pared by 2 bases and J by 6 bases, with 10 bases of the junction left unmatched. This CDR3 region has 16 residues. Per germline, CDR1 SGHDT and CDR2 YYEEEE. One entry per CDR3 protein results from TCRdb running MiXCR on the RT-PCR reads. The sample records about 830,000 distinct CDR3 sequences, approximately 17% being singletons. Remarks on this clonotype: Its antigen is unidentified.

Points from the study as a whole: The authors suggested that few new T cells are recruited per seasonal influenza vaccination.

The starting material was PBMCs from blood, obtained about 5 days after vaccination. The gene calls are TRBV5-6 and TRBJ1-4, with 7 bases matching TRBD1. The TCR originated in a man aged 50 to 60 who received an inactivated influenza vaccine. The CDR3 protein is CASSFGVGTVDEKLFF. CDR3 DNA: TGTGCCAGCAGCTTCGGAGTAGGGACAGTAGATGAAAAACTGTTTTTT.